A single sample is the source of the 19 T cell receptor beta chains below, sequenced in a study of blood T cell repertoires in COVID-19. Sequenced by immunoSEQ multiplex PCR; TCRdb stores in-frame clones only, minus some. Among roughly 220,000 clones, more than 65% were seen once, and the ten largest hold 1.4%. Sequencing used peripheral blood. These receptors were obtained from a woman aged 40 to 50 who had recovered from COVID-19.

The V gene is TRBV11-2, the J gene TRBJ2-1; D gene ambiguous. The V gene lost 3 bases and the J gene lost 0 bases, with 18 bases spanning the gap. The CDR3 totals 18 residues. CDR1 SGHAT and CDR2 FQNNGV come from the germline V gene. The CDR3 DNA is TGTGCCAGCAGCTTTTTTAAGTCGCGGCAGAGCTCCTACAATGAGCAGTTCTTC. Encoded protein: CASSFFKSRQSSYNEQFF. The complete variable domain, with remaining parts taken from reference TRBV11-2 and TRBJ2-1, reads EAGVAQSPRYKIIEKRQSVAFWCNPISGHATLYWYQQILGQGPKLLIQFQNNGVVDDSQLPKDRFSAERLKGVDSTLKIQPAKLEDSAVYLCASSFFKSRQSSYNEQFFGPGTRLTVL.

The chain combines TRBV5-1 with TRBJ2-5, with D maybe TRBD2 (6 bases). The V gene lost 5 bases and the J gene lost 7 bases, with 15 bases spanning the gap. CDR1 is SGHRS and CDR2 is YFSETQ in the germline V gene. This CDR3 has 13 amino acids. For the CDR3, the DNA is TGCGCCAGCAGTGCGGGACTCCCAGGGACCCAGTACTTC. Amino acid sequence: CASSAGLPGTQYF.

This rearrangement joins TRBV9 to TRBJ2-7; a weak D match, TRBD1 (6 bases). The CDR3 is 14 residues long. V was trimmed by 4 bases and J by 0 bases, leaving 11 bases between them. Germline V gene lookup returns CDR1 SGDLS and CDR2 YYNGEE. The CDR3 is CASSPGAGSYEQYF. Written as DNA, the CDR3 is TGTGCCAGCAGCCCAGGGGCAGGCTCCTACGAGCAGTACTTC.

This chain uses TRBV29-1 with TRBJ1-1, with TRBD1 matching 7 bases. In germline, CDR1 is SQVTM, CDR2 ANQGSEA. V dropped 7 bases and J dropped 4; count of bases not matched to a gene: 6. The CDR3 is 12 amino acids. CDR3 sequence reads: CSARRGSTEAFF. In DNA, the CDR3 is TGCAGCGCACGCAGGGGGAGCACTGAAGCTTTCTTT.

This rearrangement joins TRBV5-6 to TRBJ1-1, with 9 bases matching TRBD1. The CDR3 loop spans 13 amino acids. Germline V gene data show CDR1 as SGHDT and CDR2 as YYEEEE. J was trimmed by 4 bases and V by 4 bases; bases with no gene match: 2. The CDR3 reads CASSRTGVTEAFF. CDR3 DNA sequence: TGTGCCAGCAGCCGGACAGGGGTCACTGAAGCTTTCTTT.

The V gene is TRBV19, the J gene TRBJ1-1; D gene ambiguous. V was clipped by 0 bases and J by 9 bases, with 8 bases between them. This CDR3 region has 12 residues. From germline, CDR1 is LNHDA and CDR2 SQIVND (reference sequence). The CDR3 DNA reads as TGTGCCAGTAGTATAGAGGGCAATAAAGCTTTCTTT. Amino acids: CASSIEGNKAFF.

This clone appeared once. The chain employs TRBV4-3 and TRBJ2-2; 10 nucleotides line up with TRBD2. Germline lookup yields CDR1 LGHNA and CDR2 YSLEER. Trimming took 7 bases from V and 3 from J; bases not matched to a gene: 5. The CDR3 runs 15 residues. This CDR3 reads CASKRTSGYTGELFF. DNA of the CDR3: TGCGCCAGCAAGAGGACTAGCGGTTACACCGGGGAGCTGTTTTTT.

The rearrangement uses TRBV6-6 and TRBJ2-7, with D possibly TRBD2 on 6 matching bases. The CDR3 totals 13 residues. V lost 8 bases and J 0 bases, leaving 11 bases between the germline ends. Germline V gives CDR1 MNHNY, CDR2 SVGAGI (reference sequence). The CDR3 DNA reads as TGTGCCAGCTGCGATAGCGGCTCCTACGAGCAGTACTTC. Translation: CASCDSGSYEQYF.

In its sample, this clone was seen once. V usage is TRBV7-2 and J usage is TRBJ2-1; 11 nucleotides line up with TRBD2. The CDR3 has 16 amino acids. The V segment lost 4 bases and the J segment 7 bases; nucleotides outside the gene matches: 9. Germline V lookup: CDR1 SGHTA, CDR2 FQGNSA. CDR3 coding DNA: TGTGCCAGCAGCTCCTTAGCGGGGGGGCCAAGAAATGAGCAGTTCTTC. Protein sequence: CASSSLAGGPRNEQFF.

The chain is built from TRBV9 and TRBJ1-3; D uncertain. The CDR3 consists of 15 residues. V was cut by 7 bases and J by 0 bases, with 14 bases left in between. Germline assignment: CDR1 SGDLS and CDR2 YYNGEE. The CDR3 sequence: CASAADGTSGNTIYF. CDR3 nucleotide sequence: TGTGCCAGCGCAGCGGACGGAACCTCTGGAAACACCATATATTTT.

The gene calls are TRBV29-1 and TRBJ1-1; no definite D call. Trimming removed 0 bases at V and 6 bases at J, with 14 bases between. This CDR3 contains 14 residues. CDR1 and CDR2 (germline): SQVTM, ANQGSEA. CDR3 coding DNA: TGCAGCGTTGAAGATCCTCGGTTTAATCCTGAAGCTTTCTTT. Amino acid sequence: CSVEDPRFNPEAFF.

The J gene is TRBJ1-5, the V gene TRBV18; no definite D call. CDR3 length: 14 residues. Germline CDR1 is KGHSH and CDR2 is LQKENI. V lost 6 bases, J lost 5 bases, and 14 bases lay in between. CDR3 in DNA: TGTGCCAGCTCGAAGGAGACGCAAGATCAGCCCCAGCATTTT. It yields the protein CASSKETQDQPQHF.

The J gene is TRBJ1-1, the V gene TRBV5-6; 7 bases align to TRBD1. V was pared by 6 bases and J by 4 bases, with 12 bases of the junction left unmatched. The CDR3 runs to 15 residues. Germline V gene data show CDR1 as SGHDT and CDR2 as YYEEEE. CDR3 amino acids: CASIPLDRVATEAFF. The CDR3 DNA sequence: TGTGCCAGCATCCCCCTCGACAGGGTGGCCACTGAAGCTTTCTTT.

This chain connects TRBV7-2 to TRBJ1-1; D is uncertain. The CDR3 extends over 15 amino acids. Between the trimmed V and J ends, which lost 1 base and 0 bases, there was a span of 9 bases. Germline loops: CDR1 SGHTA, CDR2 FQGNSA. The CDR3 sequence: CASSLVSLMNTEAFF. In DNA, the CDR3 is TGTGCCAGCAGCTTAGTCAGTTTAATGAACACTGAAGCTTTCTTT.

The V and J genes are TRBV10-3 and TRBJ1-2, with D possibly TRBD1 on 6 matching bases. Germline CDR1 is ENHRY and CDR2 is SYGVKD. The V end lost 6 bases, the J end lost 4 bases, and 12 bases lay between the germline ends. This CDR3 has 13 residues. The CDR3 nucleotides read TGTGCCATCAGCCAGACAGGCCCCTATGGCTACACCTTC. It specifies CAISQTGPYGYTF.

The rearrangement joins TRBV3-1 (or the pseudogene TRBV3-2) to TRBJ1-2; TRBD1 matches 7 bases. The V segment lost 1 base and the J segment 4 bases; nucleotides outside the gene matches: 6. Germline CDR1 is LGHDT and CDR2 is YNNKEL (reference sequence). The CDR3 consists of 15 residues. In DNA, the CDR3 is TGTGCCAGCAGCCAAGTAGACAGGGCCCGCTATGGCTACACCTTC. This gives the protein CASSQVDRARYGYTF.

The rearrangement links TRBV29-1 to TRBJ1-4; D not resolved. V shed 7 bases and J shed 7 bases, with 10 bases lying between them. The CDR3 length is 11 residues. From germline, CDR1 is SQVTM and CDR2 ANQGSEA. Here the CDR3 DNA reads TGCAGCGCAAGAAGCATTGAAAAACTGTTTTTT. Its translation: CSARSIEKLFF.

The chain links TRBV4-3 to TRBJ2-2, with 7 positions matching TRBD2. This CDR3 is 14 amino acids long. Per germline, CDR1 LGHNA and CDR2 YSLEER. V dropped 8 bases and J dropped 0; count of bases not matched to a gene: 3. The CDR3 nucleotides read TGCGCCAGCCGACGGGAGGCGAACACCGGGGAGCTGTTTTTT. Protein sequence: CASRREANTGELFF.

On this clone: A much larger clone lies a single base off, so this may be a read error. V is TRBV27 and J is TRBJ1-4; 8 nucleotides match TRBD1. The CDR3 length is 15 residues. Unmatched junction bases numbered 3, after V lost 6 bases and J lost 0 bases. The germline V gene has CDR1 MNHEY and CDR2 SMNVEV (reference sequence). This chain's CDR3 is CASSLQGATNEKLFF. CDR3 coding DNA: TGTGCCAGCAGCCTACAGGGGGCAACTAATGAAAAACTGTTTTTT. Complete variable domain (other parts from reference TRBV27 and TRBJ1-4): EAQVTQNPRYLITVTGKKLTVTCSQNMNHEYMSWYRQDPGLGLRQIYYSMNVEVTDKGDVPEGYKVSRKEKRNFPLILESPSPNQTSLYFCASSLQGATNEKLFFGSGTQLSVL.